Following are 27 T cell receptor beta chains from one sample sequenced in a study of control samples from healthy donors and cancer patients. Using immunoSEQ multiplex PCR, the repertoire was profiled, and TCRdb retains in-frame clones only, with some absent. The table lists about 89,000 clones, around 85% of them singletons, with approximately 2.1% in the top ten. The sample was blood. The receptors originated from a woman aged 40 to 50 in good health.

The rearrangement uses TRBV30 and TRBJ1-3; a possible D gene is TRBD1 (5 bases). V was cut by 5 bases and J by 2 bases, with 22 bases left in between. The germline V gene has CDR1 GTSNPN and CDR2 SVGIG (reference sequence). The CDR3 length is 17 residues. The CDR3 protein is CAWSGGIRRYTGNTIYF. Here the CDR3 DNA reads TGTGCCTGGTCTGGGGGGATTCGTCGGTACACTGGAAACACCATATATTTT. Complete variable domain (other parts from reference TRBV30 and TRBJ1-3): SQTIHQWPATLVQPVGSPLSLECTVEGTSNPNLYWYRQAAGRGLQLLFYSVGIGQISSEVPQNLSASRPQDRQFILSSKKLLLSDSGFYLCAWSGGIRRYTGNTIYFGEGSWLTVV.

The chain recombines TRBV4-3 with TRBJ1-5; D uncertain. With 3 bases removed from V and 1 base from J, the gap between germline ends came to 10 bases. The CDR3 is 15 residues long. The germline gives CDR1 LGHNA, CDR2 YSLEER. The CDR3 loop reads CASSQAHRSNQPQHF. The CDR3 nucleotides are TGCGCCAGCAGCCAGGCCCATAGGAGCAATCAGCCCCAGCATTTT.

The chain couples TRBV9 to TRBJ1-2; the match to TRBD1 covers 9 bases. V trimming: 2 bases; J trimming: 6 bases; junction bases outside the gene matches: 8. The CDR3 totals 15 residues. Germline CDR1 and CDR2: SGDLS and YYNGEE. CDR3 protein: CASSVRSDRGNGYTF. The CDR3 coding sequence is TGTGCCAGCAGCGTCCGATCCGACAGGGGGAATGGCTACACCTTC.

The V call is TRBV25-1, the J call TRBJ1-2; 7 bases map to TRBD1. The CDR3 has 14 residues. The germline gives CDR1 MGHDK, CDR2 SYGVNS. Losses at the gene ends were 6 bases for V and 5 bases for J; bases not matched to a gene: 9. CDR3 DNA: TGTGCCAGCAGGCGACAGGGAAGGGAGTATGGCTACACCTTC. Its protein is CASRRQGREYGYTF.

V gene TRBV7-9 combines with J gene TRBJ2-3; D ambiguous. The CDR3 length is 14 residues. V was shortened by 5 bases and J by 6 bases, with 15 bases between the two germline ends. The germline gives CDR1 SEHNR, CDR2 FQNEAQ (reference sequence). As DNA, the CDR3 is TGTGCCAGCAGCCTCTCCCAAGGACGGGATACGCAGTATTTT. Amino acid sequence: CASSLSQGRDTQYF.

The chain couples TRBV7-2 to TRBJ2-7; 9 bases match TRBD1. V lost 4 bases, J lost 6 bases, and 7 bases stayed unmatched. From germline, CDR1 is SGHTA and CDR2 FQGNSA. CDR3 length: 14 residues. Written as DNA, the CDR3 is TGTGCCAGCAGCTCACAGGGGGCGATGGGCGAGCAGTACTTC. Its translation: CASSSQGAMGEQYF.

The genes are TRBV4-2 and TRBJ2-2; TRBD2 aligns across 11 bases. J lost 7 bases, V lost 2 bases, and 9 bases had no gene match. The CDR3 is made up of 17 amino acids. CDR1 is LGHNA and CDR2 is YNFKEQ in the germline V gene. CDR3: CASSQRGSGGAGGELFF. In DNA, the CDR3 is TGTGCCAGCAGCCAAAGGGGTAGCGGGGGGGCTGGCGGGGAGCTGTTTTTT.

The chain has TRBV5-8 and TRBJ2-2; maybe TRBD1 (7 bases). The CDR3 is 18 residues long. Germline CDR1 and CDR2: SGHTS and YDEGEE. V was trimmed by 5 bases and J by 0 bases, leaving 20 bases between them. Here the CDR3 DNA reads TGTGCCAGCAGACCAGGGGGGACTTCATTCGCGAACACCGGGGAGCTGTTTTTT. Its translation is CASRPGGTSFANTGELFF.

The V and J genes are TRBV4-2 and TRBJ2-6; no clear D. The V end lost 0 bases, the J end lost 1 base, and 7 bases lay between the germline ends. The V gene's germline CDR1 is LGHNA and CDR2 YNFKEQ. This CDR3 is 16 amino acids long. The CDR3, as DNA: TGTGCCAGCAGCCAAGATCTCAGGTCTGGGGCCAACGTCCTGACTTTC. This translates into CASSQDLRSGANVLTF.

The rearrangement uses TRBV9 and TRBJ2-3; the D gene is possibly TRBD2 (6 bases). This CDR3 is 16 amino acids long. Per the germline V gene, CDR1 is SGDLS and CDR2 is YYNGEE. The V gene lost 3 bases and the J gene lost 4 bases, with 18 bases spanning the gap. CDR3 nucleotides: TGTGCCAGCAGCGCAAGGGACTTTCTCGGCGCAGATACGCAGTATTTT. Translating gives CASSARDFLGADTQYF.

The rearrangement links TRBV6-2 or TRBV6-3 to TRBJ1-6, with D unresolved. CDR3 length: 17 residues. Germline CDR1 reads MNHEY; CDR2 reads SVGEGT. V lost 1 base to trimming and J lost 6 bases, with 16 bases between them. The CDR3 region has the DNA TGTGCCAGCAGTTACTTAACCGCAGGAACTATTAATTCACCCCTCCACTTT. The encoded protein is CASSYLTAGTINSPLHF.

The chain uses TRBV9 and TRBJ2-6, with 9 bases fitting TRBD1. Germline CDR1 is SGDLS and CDR2 is YYNGEE. Losses at the gene ends were 4 bases for V and 1 base for J; bases not matched to a gene: 9. The CDR3 spans 18 residues. The CDR3 DNA is TGTGCCAGCAGCCCGCGACAGGGGGGAGAGTCTGGGGCCAACGTCCTGACTTTC. Translated: CASSPRQGGESGANVLTF. Combining the CDR3 with reference TRBV9 and TRBJ2-6 gives the whole variable domain DSGVTQTPKHLITATGQRVTLRCSPRSGDLSVYWYQQSLDQGLQFLIQYYNGEERAKGNILERFSAQQFPDLHSELNLSSLELGDSALYFCASSPRQGGESGANVLTFGAGSRLTVL.

This chain links TRBV9 with TRBJ2-3; a possible D gene is TRBD2 (6 bases). The CDR3 extends over 16 amino acids. Germline values: CDR1 SGDLS, CDR2 YYNGEE. V was clipped by 0 bases and J by 2 bases, with 13 bases between them. CDR3 nucleotide sequence: TGTGCCAGCAGCGTAGAAGCGGGCCGGTACACAGATACGCAGTATTTT. Translating gives CASSVEAGRYTDTQYF.

The CDR3 coding sequence is TGTGCCAGCAGTTTAAGAACGAACACTGAAGCTTTCTTT. It translates to CASSLRTNTEAFF. V gene TRBV6-2 or TRBV6-3 combines with J gene TRBJ1-1; D is unresolved. The CDR3 spans 13 residues. The germline CDR1 and CDR2 sequences are MNHEY and SVGEGT. Trimming shortened V by 4 bases and J by 1 base, and 7 bases separated the two germline ends.

The genes are TRBV29-1 and TRBJ2-3; maybe TRBD1 (6 bases). This CDR3 is built from 11 residues. CDR1 and CDR2 from the germline V gene are SQVTM and ANQGSEA. The V gene lost 5 bases and the J gene lost 6 bases, with 9 bases spanning the gap. DNA for the CDR3: TGCAGCGTTTCCCAGGGGGATACGCAGTATTTT. Its translation is CSVSQGDTQYF.

The chain uses TRBV5-4 and TRBJ1-4, with D hard to call. Deletions cut 3 bases from V and 0 bases from J, with 9 bases between. The germline gives CDR1 SGHNT, CDR2 YYREEE (reference sequence). CDR3 length equals 15 residues. The CDR3 loop is CASSSSRATNEKLFF. CDR3 sequence (DNA): TGTGCCAGCAGCTCATCGAGGGCAACTAATGAAAAACTGTTTTTT.

V is TRBV5-6 and J is TRBJ2-3; D possibly corresponds to TRBD2 (5 bases). The CDR3 totals 17 residues. Germline V gene data show CDR1 as SGHDT and CDR2 as YYEEEE. The germline V and J ends were trimmed by 0 bases and 6 bases, with 20 bases remaining between them. The CDR3 spells CASSLEGLLTLSDTQYF. The DNA for the CDR3 is TGTGCCAGCAGCTTGGAAGGACTCCTTACACTAAGTGATACGCAGTATTTT.

This clone was seen a handful of times. CDR3 bases: TGTGCCAGCAGTTACCAGGGGGTAAACATTCAGTACTTC. Translated, it gives CASSYQGVNIQYF. The chain has TRBV6-2 or TRBV6-3 and TRBJ2-4; TRBD1 agrees at 7 bases. V was clipped by 2 bases and J by 6 bases; unmatched bases: 1. The CDR3 has 13 amino acids. Germline V gene lookup returns CDR1 MNHEY and CDR2 SVGEGT.

J is TRBJ1-2 and V is TRBV9, with D hard to call. V lost 0 bases and J lost 6, with 15 bases in between. The V gene's germline CDR1 is SGDLS and CDR2 YYNGEE. This CDR3 spans 15 amino acids. This CDR3 reads CASSVGVSQSHGYTF. CDR3 bases: TGTGCCAGCAGCGTAGGGGTTAGCCAGTCCCATGGCTACACCTTC.

The chain uses TRBV5-5 and TRBJ2-7; perhaps TRBD1 as D (5 bases). CDR3 length: 13 amino acids. Germline V CDR1 and CDR2: SGHKS, YYEKEE (reference sequence). Trimming took 0 bases from V and 5 from J, leaving 9 bases between them. The CDR3: CASSLALGDEQYF. Here the CDR3 DNA reads TGTGCCAGCAGCTTGGCCCTAGGGGACGAGCAGTACTTC.

This clone was detected only once. The gene calls are TRBV29-1 and TRBJ1-2; D gene uncertain. The CDR3 has 12 residues. Trimming shortened V by 3 bases and J by 3 bases, and 8 bases separated the two germline ends. Germline V lookup: CDR1 SQVTM, CDR2 ANQGSEA. For the CDR3, the DNA is TGCAGCGTTGAGGTGAGCTACTATGGCTACACCTTC. Protein: CSVEVSYYGYTF.

This chain links TRBV11-3 with TRBJ2-7, with 7 bases identical to TRBD2. Germline-derived CDR1 and CDR2 are SGHNT and YENEEA. Trimming cost V 1 base and J 7 bases; bases outside gene matches: 10. The CDR3 runs to 15 residues. CDR3 coding DNA: TGTGCCAGCAGCTTAGGCAACCGGGACTACGATGAGCAGTACTTC. Amino acid sequence: CASSLGNRDYDEQYF.

The chain employs TRBV7-8 and TRBJ1-5, with TRBD1 matching 9 bases. V trimming: 3 bases; J trimming: 3 bases; junction bases outside the gene matches: 3. Germline CDR1 reads SGHVS; CDR2 reads FQNEAQ. The CDR3 is made up of 15 amino acids. CDR3: CASSLGQGNNQPQHF. The CDR3 nucleotides are TGTGCCAGCAGCTTGGGACAGGGAAACAATCAGCCCCAGCATTTT.

This rearrangement joins TRBV6-4 to TRBJ1-5; D is uncertain. V lost 10 bases and J lost 6, with 22 bases in between. The CDR3 loop spans 15 amino acids. The V gene's germline CDR1 is MRHNA and CDR2 SNTAGT. Here the CDR3 reads CAIPGFSPGSQPQHF. The CDR3 DNA sequence: TGTGCCATCCCGGGTTTTTCCCCAGGTTCTCAGCCCCAGCATTTT.

This clone was found a few times. The chain carries TRBV5-1 and TRBJ2-5, with TRBD1 as a possible D gene (6 bases). The germline V and J ends were trimmed by 4 bases and 2 bases, with 12 bases remaining between them. The germline gives CDR1 SGHRS, CDR2 YFSETQ. The CDR3 has 14 amino acids. The CDR3 protein is CASSPGQLQETQYF. The CDR3 DNA sequence: TGCGCCAGCAGCCCCGGACAGTTACAAGAGACCCAGTACTTC.

The CDR3 coding sequence is TGTGCCACCAGTGATCGGACAAGGTCCTATGGCTACACCTTC. Protein: CATSDRTRSYGYTF. The V call is TRBV24-1, the J call TRBJ1-2; a possible D gene is TRBD1 (5 bases). This CDR3 is built from 14 residues. V was pared by 3 bases and J by 4 bases, with 11 bases between. Germline-derived CDR1 and CDR2 are KGHDR and SFDVKD.

The rearrangement uses TRBV19 and TRBJ2-7, with D perhaps matching TRBD1 or TRBD2 (5 bases each). V lost 6 bases, J lost 4 bases, and 13 bases lay in between. Germline V gives CDR1 LNHDA, CDR2 SQIVND (reference sequence). There are 13 residues in the CDR3. In DNA form, the CDR3 reads TGTGCCAGTAGCATGGGACCCCTGTACGAGCAGTACTTC. It translates to CASSMGPLYEQYF.